The clone carrying this TCR beta chain appeared once. Antigen: not known. Per the germline V gene, CDR1 is SEHNR and CDR2 is FQNEAQ (reference sequence). V was pared by 8 bases and J by 2 bases, with 7 bases of the junction left unmatched. This CDR3 is 14 amino acids long. This entry is derived from a study of cytomegalovirus exposure and HLA in healthy donors. Overall study context: Both the 120 validation repertoires and the 666 first-cohort repertoires used the same platform, as reported by a later analysis.

Some clones are missing from TCRdb's copy, which holds only in-frame ones; the method was immunoSEQ multiplex PCR. The top ten clones hold approximately 0.86% of a sample with about 360,000 clones, 86% of them seen once. General observations from the study: The tendency of first-cohort TCR clusters to co-occur in the 110 or so validation repertoires emerged from a later analysis. The study listed roughly 160 cytomegalovirus-associated TCR beta chains. Reports showed the classifier diagnosing cytomegalovirus status with high specificity and sensitivity.

The chain combines TRBV7-9 with TRBJ2-3; 7 nucleotides agree with TRBD1. This receptor was taken from a woman under 30 in good health and CMV-seronegative. Sequences were obtained from PBMCs. This CDR3 reads CASRDSYYTDTQYF. The DNA of the CDR3 is TGTGCCAGCCGGGACAGTTACTACACAGATACGCAGTATTTT.